The 13 T cell receptor beta chains given below trace back to one sample, sequenced in a study of T cells in Graves' hyperthyroidism and ophthalmopathy. Amplification targeted TCR beta CDR3 regions from RNA transcripts. With the HTBI primer set, the TCR CDR3 went through a first round of RT-PCR. TCRdb re-called the multiplex PCR reads with MiXCR, one entry per CDR3 protein. The sample has over 550,000 distinct CDR3 sequences, roughly a sixth seen once. The sample was blood. These receptors all stem from a young woman with Graves' hyperthyroidism.

As concerns this clonotype: Just one base apart from a much larger clone, this may be a read error. The CDR3 bases are TGTGCCAGCAGTTTAGTAATTCCCGGCAGGGGGGGACAAGAGGCCCAGTACTTC. Its protein product is CASSLVIPGRGGQEAQYF. The rearrangement links TRBV28 to TRBJ2-5; D could derive from TRBD1 or TRBD2 (7 bases each). The germline CDR1 and CDR2 sequences are MDHEN and SYDVKM. CDR3 length: 18 residues.

This clonotype was counted many times. J is TRBJ1-2 and V is TRBV20-1, with 7 positions matching TRBD1. The germline V gene has CDR1 DFQATT and CDR2 SNEGSKA (reference sequence). The junction had 4 bases not matched to a gene; V was cut back by 3 bases and J by 0 bases. The CDR3 has 14 residues. In DNA, the CDR3 is TGCAGTGCTAGGCCTCAGGGGGCTAACTATGGCTACACCTTC. This sequence encodes CSARPQGANYGYTF.

This clonotype occurred many times. The chain recombines TRBV6-1 with TRBJ1-6, with 7 positions matching TRBD1. V lost 7 bases, J lost 7 bases, and 7 bases stayed unmatched. The CDR3 totals 14 residues. CDR1 is MNHNS and CDR2 is SASEGT in the germline V gene. For the CDR3, the DNA is TGTGCCAGCACAGTACAGGGGTGGAATTCACCCCTCCACTTT. Translation gives CASTVQGWNSPLHF.

This clonotype was seen a handful of times. The rearrangement uses TRBV19 and TRBJ1-1; TRBD1 might be the D (6 bases). The CDR3 is made up of 13 amino acids. Per the germline V gene, CDR1 is LNHDA and CDR2 is SQIVND (reference sequence). V lost 7 bases and J lost 1, with 10 bases in between. CDR3 bases: TGTGCCAGTATGGAGGGGGGGAACACTGAAGCTTTCTTT. Translated, it gives CASMEGGNTEAFF.

Only a few counts were recorded for this clonotype. This chain uses TRBV29-1 with TRBJ2-3; TRBD1 aligns across 8 bases. V shed 7 bases, J shed 0 bases, and the junction held 12 bases outside the gene matches. The CDR3 length is 16 residues. Germline V gene lookup returns CDR1 SQVTM and CDR2 ANQGSEA. The CDR3 region is CSAQGAFSPSTDTQYF. DNA for the CDR3: TGCAGCGCCCAGGGGGCTTTCTCTCCTAGCACAGATACGCAGTATTTT.

This clonotype was seen ten or more times. The chain uses TRBV12-3 or TRBV12-4 and TRBJ2-3; 10 bases match TRBD2. The CDR3 has 17 residues. V gave up 1 base and J gave up 2 bases; unmatched junction bases: 6. In nucleotides, the CDR3 is TGTGCCAGCAGTTTAGTACATAGCGGGGGGTTCACAGATACGCAGTATTTT. It specifies CASSLVHSGGFTDTQYF.

The chain has TRBV20-1 and TRBJ2-7; 14 nucleotides agree with TRBD2. After removal of 6 bases from V and 1 base from J, the junction contained 5 bases not matched to a gene. Germline V gene data show CDR1 as DFQATT and CDR2 as SNEGSKA (reference sequence). The CDR3 runs to 15 residues. The CDR3: CSAAGTSGRSYEQYF. CDR3 bases: TGCAGTGCCGCCGGGACTAGCGGGAGATCCTACGAGCAGTACTTC.

The J gene is TRBJ2-1, the V gene TRBV5-6, with TRBD1 as a possible D gene (5 bases). Trimming stripped 4 bases from V and 12 bases from J, with 11 bases between. The germline V gene has CDR1 SGHDT and CDR2 YYEEEE. The CDR3 runs 11 residues. The CDR3 spells CASSGRRGQFF. CDR3 DNA sequence: TGTGCCAGCAGCGGACGAAGGGGGCAGTTCTTC.

This clonotype was counted many times. The chain joins TRBV5-1 to TRBJ1-2, with D uncertain. The V end was cut by 2 bases, the J end by 1 base, with 6 bases between. Germline CDR1 SGHRS, CDR2 YFSETQ. This CDR3 region has 13 residues. DNA for the CDR3: TGCGCCAGCAGCTTTAGTTATAACTATGGCTACACCTTC. Its protein product is CASSFSYNYGYTF.

This clonotype was seen many times. The chain couples TRBV29-1 to TRBJ1-1, with TRBD1 matching 7 bases. After removal of 7 bases from V and 6 bases from J, the junction contained 8 bases not matched to a gene. The CDR3 sequence is 12 residues long. Germline V gene sequence: CDR1 SQVTM, CDR2 ANQGSEA. CDR3 sequence: CSAGTESAEAFF. The CDR3 DNA sequence: TGCAGCGCAGGGACAGAAAGCGCTGAAGCTTTCTTT.

This chain connects TRBV28 to TRBJ2-7; D is possibly TRBD1 (6 bases). The CDR3 spans 15 residues. V was cut by 2 bases and J by 0 bases, with 11 bases left in between. Germline CDR1 reads MDHEN; CDR2 reads SYDVKM. The DNA of the CDR3 is TGTGCCAGCAGTTTAGGGGCCAGGGGCTCCTACGAGCAGTACTTC. Protein sequence: CASSLGARGSYEQYF. The full variable domain, with the rest looked up from reference TRBV28 and TRBJ2-7, is DVKVTQSSRYLVKRTGEKVFLECVQDMDHENMFWYRQDPGLGLRLIYFSYDVKMKEKGDIPEGYSVSREKKERFSLILESASTNQTSMYLCASSLGARGSYEQYFGPGTRLTVT.

A few counts support this clonotype. The chain joins TRBV5-1 to TRBJ2-1; tentative D call: TRBD2 (6 bases). V was shortened by 4 bases and J by 8 bases, with 22 bases between the two germline ends. Germline CDR1 SGHRS, CDR2 YFSETQ. The CDR3 extends over 16 amino acids. CDR3 nucleotide sequence: TGCGCCAGCAGCCACCCCGGGACTTTTAGCCGTGATGAGCAGTTCTTC. It specifies CASSHPGTFSRDEQFF.

The V call is TRBV5-8, the J call TRBJ1-3; D uncertain. Germline CDR1 is SGHTS and CDR2 is YDEGEE. Trimming removed 5 bases from V and 1 base from J, with 13 bases in between. CDR3 length: 15 amino acids. This CDR3 is CASRTTQRSGNTIYF. The CDR3 DNA reads as TGTGCCAGCAGGACAACACAGAGATCTGGAAACACCATATATTTT.